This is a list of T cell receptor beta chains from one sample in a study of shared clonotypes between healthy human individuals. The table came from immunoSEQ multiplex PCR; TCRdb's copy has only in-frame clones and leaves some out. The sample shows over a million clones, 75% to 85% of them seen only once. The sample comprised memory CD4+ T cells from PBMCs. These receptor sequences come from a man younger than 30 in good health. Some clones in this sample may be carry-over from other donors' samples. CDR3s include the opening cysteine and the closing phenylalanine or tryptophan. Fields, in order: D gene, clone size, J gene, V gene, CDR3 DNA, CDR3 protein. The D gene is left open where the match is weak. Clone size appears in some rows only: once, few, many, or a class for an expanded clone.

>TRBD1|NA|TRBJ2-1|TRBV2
TGTGCCAGCACAGGGGGCGGATCGACCTACAATGAGCAGTTCTTC
CASTGGGSTYNEQFF
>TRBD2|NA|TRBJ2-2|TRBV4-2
TGTGCCAGCAGCCAGGGACTAGCGGGCAACACCGGGGAGCTGTTTTTT
CASSQGLAGNTGELFF
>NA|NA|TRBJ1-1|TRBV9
TGTGCCAGCAGCGTAGACAGGGAGACTGAAGCTTTCTTT
CASSVDRETEAFF
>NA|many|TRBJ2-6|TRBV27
TGTGCGGTGCGAGGGTCTGGGGCCAACGTCCTGACTTTC
CAVRGSGANVLTF
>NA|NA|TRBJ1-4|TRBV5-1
TGCGCCAGCAGCCCTTTTGGTTCAACTAATGAAAAACTGTTTTTT
CASSPFGSTNEKLFF
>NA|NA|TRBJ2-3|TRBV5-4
TGTGCCAGCAGCTCCCCCCTAGGGGGGAGCACAGATACGCAGTATTTT
CASSSPLGGSTDTQYF
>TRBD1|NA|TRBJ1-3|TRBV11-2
TGTGCCAGCAGCTTCGCGGGACAGGGAAACACCATATATTTT
CASSFAGQGNTIYF
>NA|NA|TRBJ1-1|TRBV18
TGTGCCAGCTCGACCAGGGCGGGCAGGGTGAACACTGAAGCTTTCTTT
CASSTRAGRVNTEAFF
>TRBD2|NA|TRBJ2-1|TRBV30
TGTGCCTGGACCCGAGGGACTAGCGGGGGTGAGCAGTTCTTC
CAWTRGTSGGEQFF
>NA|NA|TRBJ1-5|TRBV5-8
TGTGCCAGCAGTACGGGCCGCAATCAGCCCCAGCATTTT
CASSTGRNQPQHF
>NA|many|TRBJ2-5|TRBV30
TGTGCCTGGAGTCTGGGAGAGACCCAGTACTTC
CAWSLGETQYF
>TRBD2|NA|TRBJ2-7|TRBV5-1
TGCGCCAGCAGCTTAGCGGGAGGTATAAGCTACGAGCAGTACTTC
CASSLAGGISYEQYF
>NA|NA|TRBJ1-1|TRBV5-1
TGCGCCAGCAGCTCCCAGGGAGTTACTGAAGCTTTCTTT
CASSSQGVTEAFF
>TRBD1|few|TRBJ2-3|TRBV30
TGTGCCTGGAGTGTAAGCACAGGGGGGAATACGCAGTATTTT
CAWSVSTGGNTQYF
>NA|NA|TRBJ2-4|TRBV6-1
TGTGCCAGCAGTGAATGGGACGAAAACATTCAGTACTTC
CASSEWDENIQYF
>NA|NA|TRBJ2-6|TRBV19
TGTGCCAGTAAAATATACTCTGGGGCCAACGTCCTGACTTTC
CASKIYSGANVLTF
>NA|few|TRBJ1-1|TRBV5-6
TGTGCCAGCAGCTTGGAACCCCAAGGAGTCACTGAAGCTTTCTTT
CASSLEPQGVTEAFF
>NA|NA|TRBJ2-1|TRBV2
TGTGCCAGCAACGGCCCCTACAATGAGCAGTTCTTC
CASNGPYNEQFF
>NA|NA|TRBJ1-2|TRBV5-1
TGCGCCAGCAGCTTGGAAGGGGGGTATGGCTACACCTTC
CASSLEGGYGYTF
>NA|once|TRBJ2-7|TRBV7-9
TGTGCCAGCAGCTTAGCACACCGCCAGGAGCAGTACTTC
CASSLAHRQEQYF
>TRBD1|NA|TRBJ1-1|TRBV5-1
TGCGCCAGCAGCATACAGGGGGCGAGAGGCACTGAAGCTTTCTTT
CASSIQGARGTEAFF
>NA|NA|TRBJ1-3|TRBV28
TGTGCCAGCAGGCGGGGGTTTTGGTCTGGAAACACCATATATTTT
CASRRGFWSGNTIYF
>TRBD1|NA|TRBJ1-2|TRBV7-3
TGTGCCAGCAGCCCTGGACAGGCCCTCATCGGGGGCTACACCTTC
CASSPGQALIGGYTF
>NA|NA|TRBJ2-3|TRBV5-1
TGCGCCAGCAGCTTGGCCGTCTACTCCAGAACTAGCACAGATACGCAGTATTTT
CASSLAVYSRTSTDTQYF
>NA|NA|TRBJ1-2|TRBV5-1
TGCGCCAGCAGCCCCATTTCGGGATGGGATGGCTACACCTTC
CASSPISGWDGYTF
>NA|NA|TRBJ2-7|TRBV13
TGTGCCAGCAGCCCGGGGACGGCCACCTACGAGCAGTACTTC
CASSPGTATYEQYF
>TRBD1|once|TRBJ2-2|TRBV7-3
TGTGCCAGCACCAATAACAGGGGGAACACCGGGGAGCTGTTTTTT
CASTNNRGNTGELFF
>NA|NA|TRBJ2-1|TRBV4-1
TGCGCCAGCAGCCAAGATCTAGCTCTTGGAGGCAATGAGCAGTTCTTC
CASSQDLALGGNEQFF
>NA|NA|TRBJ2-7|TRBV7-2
TGTGCCAGCAGCAGGACAGACAGCGCCTCTTACGAGCAGTACTTC
CASSRTDSASYEQYF
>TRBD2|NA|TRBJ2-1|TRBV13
TGTGCCAGCAGCTTACCGGGAGGGCCAAGGGGTGAGCAGTTCTTC
CASSLPGGPRGEQFF
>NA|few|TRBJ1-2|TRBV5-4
TGTGCCAGCAGGAGGGGGGTAGGCTATGGCTACACCTTC
CASRRGVGYGYTF